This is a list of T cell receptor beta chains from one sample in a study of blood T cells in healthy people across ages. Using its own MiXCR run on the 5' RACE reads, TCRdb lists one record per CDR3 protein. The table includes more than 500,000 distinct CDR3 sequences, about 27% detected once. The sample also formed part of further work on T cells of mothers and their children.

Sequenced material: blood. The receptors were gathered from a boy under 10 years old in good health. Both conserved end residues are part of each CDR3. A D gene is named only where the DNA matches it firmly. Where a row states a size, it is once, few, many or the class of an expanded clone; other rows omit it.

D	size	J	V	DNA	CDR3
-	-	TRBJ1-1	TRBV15	TGTGCCACCAGCACCTCTAATGGAGGACACCAGAACACTGAAGCTTTCTTT	CATSTSNGGHQNTEAFF
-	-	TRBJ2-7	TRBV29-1	TGCAGCGGACGTCAGGATTACGAGCAGTACTTC	CSGRQDYEQYF
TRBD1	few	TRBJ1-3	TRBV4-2	TGTGCCAGCAGCCAAGACCGGACAGGGGCGATCTCTGGAAACACCATATATTTT	CASSQDRTGAISGNTIYF
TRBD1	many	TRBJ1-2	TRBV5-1	TGCGCCAGCAGCGTTCGGACAGGGGGGAGTAGTGGCTACACCTTC	CASSVRTGGSSGYTF
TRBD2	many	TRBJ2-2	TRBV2	TGTGCCAGCAGACCCGGGACTAGCGGGACCGGGGAGCTGTTTTTT	CASRPGTSGTGELFF
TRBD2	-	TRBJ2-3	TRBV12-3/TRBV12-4	TGTGCCAGCAGGGATAGCGGGAGGTCGGATACGCAGTATTTT	CASRDSGRSDTQYF
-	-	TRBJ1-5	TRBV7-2	TGTGCCAGCAGCTTAGGAGGGGTTCAGCCCCAGCATTTT	CASSLGGVQPQHF
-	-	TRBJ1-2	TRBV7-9	TGTGCCAGCAGCCAGAGACAGACCGGGGGCTACACCTTC	CASSQRQTGGYTF
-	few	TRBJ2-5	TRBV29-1	TGCAGCGTTGGTCGCGGGACTTGGGAGACCCAGTACTTC	CSVGRGTWETQYF
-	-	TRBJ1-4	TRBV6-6	TGTGCCAGCAGTTATGGGGGGGAGGGAAAACTGTTTTTT	CASSYGGEGKLFF
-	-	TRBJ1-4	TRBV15	TGTGCCACCAGCAGAGAGTGGCAGCGTAATGAAAAACTGTTTTTT	CATSREWQRNEKLFF
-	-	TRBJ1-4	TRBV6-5	TGTGCCAGCAGTAGGATGGTGCGAGAAAAACTGTTTTTT	CASSRMVREKLFF
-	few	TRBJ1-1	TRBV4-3	TGCGCCAGCAGCCAAGATTCCCACGACAGCGGGCGGGTAGGCACTGAAGCTTTCTTT	CASSQDSHDSGRVGTEAFF
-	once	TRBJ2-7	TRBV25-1	TGTGCCAGCCAAGGGCAGGGCCGATACGAGCAGTACTTC	CASQGQGRYEQYF
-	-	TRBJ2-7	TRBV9	TGTGCCAGCAGCGTAGACGAGGGGCCCTTCTACGAGCAGTACTTC	CASSVDEGPFYEQYF
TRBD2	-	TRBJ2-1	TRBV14	TGTGCCAGCAGCCAAGATAGCGGGCGGTCCCACTCCTACAATGAGCAGTTCTTC	CASSQDSGRSHSYNEQFF
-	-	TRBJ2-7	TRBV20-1	TGCAGTGCGCCGTCGGGACCCAACTACGAGCAGTACTTC	CSAPSGPNYEQYF
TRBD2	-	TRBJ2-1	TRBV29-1	TGCAGCGTTGACCCGGGACTAGGCAATGAGCAGTTCTTC	CSVDPGLGNEQFF
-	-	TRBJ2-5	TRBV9	TGTGCCAGCAGCACATCCCAGTCGACCGGGCAGCTTGAGACCCAGTACTTC	CASSTSQSTGQLETQYF
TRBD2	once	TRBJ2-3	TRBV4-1	TGCGCCAGCAGCCAAGCACTAGCGGGAAGCACAAATACGCAGTATTTT	CASSQALAGSTNTQYF
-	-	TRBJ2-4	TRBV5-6	TGTGCCAGCAGCCCCCGAGGGGCCTCCAAAAACATTCAGTACTTC	CASSPRGASKNIQYF
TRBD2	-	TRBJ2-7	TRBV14	TGTGCCAGCAGCCTCTTAGGACTAGGTGAAGGCGAGCAGTACTTC	CASSLLGLGEGEQYF
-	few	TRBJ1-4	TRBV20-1	TGCAGTGCTAGACTCCCGGGGAATGAAAAACTGTTTTTT	CSARLPGNEKLFF
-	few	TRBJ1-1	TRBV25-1	TGTGCCAGCAGTGAAATTCAGGGCATGAACACTGAAGCTTTCTTT	CASSEIQGMNTEAFF
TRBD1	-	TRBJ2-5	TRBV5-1	TGCGCCAGCAGCTTGTTAGGGACAGGGCTACAAGAGACCCAGTACTTC	CASSLLGTGLQETQYF
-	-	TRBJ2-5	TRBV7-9	TGTGCCAGCAGCTTAGAGGGGTGGCAAGAGACCCAGTACTTC	CASSLEGWQETQYF
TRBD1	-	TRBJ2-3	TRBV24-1	TGTGCCACCAGTGATTCCCGGGACAGGAGCACAGATACGCAGTATTTT	CATSDSRDRSTDTQYF
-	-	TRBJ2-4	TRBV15	TGTGCCACCAGCAGAGCCCTTGGAGATTTCCTAGCCAAAAACATTCAGTACTTC	CATSRALGDFLAKNIQYF
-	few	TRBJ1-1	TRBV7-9	TGTGCCAGCAGCTTACGGGGGTTTCAAGCTTTCTTT	CASSLRGFQAFF
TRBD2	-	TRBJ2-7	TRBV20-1	TGCAGTGCTAGTTCTGGCGGGAGCCCCTACGAGCAGTACTTC	CSASSGGSPYEQYF
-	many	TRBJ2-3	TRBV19	TGTGCCAGTAGCGGCGGCGCGACTCCCTCCACAGATACGCAGTATTTT	CASSGGATPSTDTQYF
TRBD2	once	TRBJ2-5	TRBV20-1	TGCAGCGCAAAGACTAGCGGGGATCAAGAGACCCAGTACTTC	CSAKTSGDQETQYF
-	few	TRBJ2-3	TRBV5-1	TGCGCCAGCAGCTTGTTGGGCTTTGGGACAGATACGCAGTATTTT	CASSLLGFGTDTQYF
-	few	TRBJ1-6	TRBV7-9	TGTGCCAGCAGCACTACGGGGGGCAATAATTCACCCCTCCACTTT	CASSTTGGNNSPLHF
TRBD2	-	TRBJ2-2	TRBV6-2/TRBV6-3	TGTGCCAGCAGTCGCCCCTGGCGAGCGGGAGCTGGGGAGCTGTTTTTT	CASSRPWRAGAGELFF
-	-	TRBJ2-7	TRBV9	TGTGCCAGCAGCCCCCGACCCGACCCTTCGGACGAGCAGTACTTC	CASSPRPDPSDEQYF
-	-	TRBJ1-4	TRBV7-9	TGTGCCAGCAGCTCCAGTGCGGGGGGGAGTGAAAAACTGTTTTTT	CASSSSAGGSEKLFF
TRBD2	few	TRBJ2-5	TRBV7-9	TGTGCCAGCAGCTTAAGCGGGGCCAGGCAAGAGACCCAGTACTTC	CASSLSGARQETQYF
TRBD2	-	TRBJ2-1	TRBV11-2	TGTGCCAGCCTTCGGCGACTAGCGGGCAATGAGCAGTTCTTC	CASLRRLAGNEQFF
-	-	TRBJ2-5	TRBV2	TGTGCCAGCAGTAGGGACACCGAAGAGACCCAGTACTTC	CASSRDTEETQYF
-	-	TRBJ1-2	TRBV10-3	TGTGCCTCAACGAAGATGGACGGGCCGAGCTATGGCTACACCTTC	CASTKMDGPSYGYTF
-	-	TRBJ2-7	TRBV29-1	TGCAGCGTTGAGGTGTTCGGTACCTACGAGCAGTACTTC	CSVEVFGTYEQYF
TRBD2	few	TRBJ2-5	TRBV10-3	TGTGCCATCATGCCTAGCGGGGGGGAAGAGACCCAGTACTTC	CAIMPSGGEETQYF
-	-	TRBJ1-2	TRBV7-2	TGTGCCAGCAGCTCGGGATACGAGGGCTACACCTTC	CASSSGYEGYTF
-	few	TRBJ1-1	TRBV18	TGTGCCAGCTCACCAACGGGGCAGGGCGGCACTGAAGCTTTCTTT	CASSPTGQGGTEAFF
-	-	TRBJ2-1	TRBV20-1	TGCAGTGCTAGTCTCCTTACCAGGGAGCAGTTCTTC	CSASLLTREQFF
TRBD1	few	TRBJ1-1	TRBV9	TGTGCCAGCAGCGCCAGAGGGACAGGACCCACTGAAGCTTTCTTT	CASSARGTGPTEAFF
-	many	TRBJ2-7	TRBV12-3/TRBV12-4	TGTGCCAGCAGTTTAAACGGACAGTCTATTGGGGAGCAGTACTTC	CASSLNGQSIGEQYF